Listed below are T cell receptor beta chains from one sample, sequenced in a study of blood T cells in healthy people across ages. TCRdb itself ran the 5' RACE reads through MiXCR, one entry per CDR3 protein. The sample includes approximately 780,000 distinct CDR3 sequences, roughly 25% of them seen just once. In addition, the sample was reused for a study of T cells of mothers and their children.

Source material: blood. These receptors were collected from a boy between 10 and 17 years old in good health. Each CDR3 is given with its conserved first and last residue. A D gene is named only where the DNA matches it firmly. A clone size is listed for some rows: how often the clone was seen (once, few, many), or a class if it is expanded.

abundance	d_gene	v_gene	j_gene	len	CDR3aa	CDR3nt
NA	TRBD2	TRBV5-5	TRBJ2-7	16	CASSLTDRAGGYEQYF	TGTGCCAGCAGCTTGACCGACCGAGCGGGGGGTTACGAGCAGTACTTC
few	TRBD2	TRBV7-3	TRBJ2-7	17	CASSATGTSGGLYEQYF	TGTGCCAGCAGCGCCACCGGGACTAGCGGGGGTCTCTACGAGCAGTACTTC
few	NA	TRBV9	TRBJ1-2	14	CASSVAGGDSRRTF	TGTGCCAGCAGCGTAGCCGGCGGTGACAGCCGTCGTACCTTC
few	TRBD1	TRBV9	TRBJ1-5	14	CASSVGQDGQPQHF	TGTGCCAGCAGCGTTGGACAGGACGGGCAGCCCCAGCATTTT
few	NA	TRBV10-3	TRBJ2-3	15	CAGRGDSSSTDTQYF	TGTGCCGGCCGGGGAGACAGTTCTAGCACAGATACGCAGTATTTT
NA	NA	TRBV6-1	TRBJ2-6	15	CASYSGAAGANVLTF	TGTGCCAGCTATAGTGGGGCCGCTGGGGCCAACGTCCTGACTTTC
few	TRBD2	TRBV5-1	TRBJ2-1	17	CASSLVKREIFYNEQFF	TGCGCCAGCAGCTTGGTGAAGCGGGAGATCTTTTACAATGAGCAGTTCTTC
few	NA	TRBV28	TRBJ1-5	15	CASSPWEGSNQPQHF	TGTGCCAGCAGTCCTTGGGAGGGTAGCAATCAGCCCCAGCATTTT
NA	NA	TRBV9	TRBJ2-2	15	CASSVRSGLDGELFF	TGTGCCAGCAGCGTAAGGTCGGGTCTTGACGGGGAGCTGTTTTTT
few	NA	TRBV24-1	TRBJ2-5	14	CATSDFPGQETQYF	TGTGCCACCAGTGATTTTCCCGGCCAAGAGACCCAGTACTTC
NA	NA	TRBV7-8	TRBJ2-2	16	CASSLISSSNTGELFF	TGTGCCAGCAGCTTAATAAGTTCGTCGAACACCGGGGAGCTGTTTTTT
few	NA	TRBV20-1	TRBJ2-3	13	CSARVGGTDTQYF	TGCAGTGCTAGAGTGGGTGGTACAGATACGCAGTATTTT
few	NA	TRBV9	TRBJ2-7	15	CASSVQNGPGYEQYF	TGTGCCAGCAGCGTCCAAAACGGACCAGGCTACGAGCAGTACTTC
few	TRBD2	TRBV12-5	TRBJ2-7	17	CASGLVRSGGGLSEQYF	TGTGCTAGTGGTTTGGTACGGTCGGGGGGAGGGCTTAGCGAGCAGTACTTC
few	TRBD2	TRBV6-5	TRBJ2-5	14	CASSRTSGGDKQYF	TGTGCCAGCAGTCGGACTAGCGGGGGCGACAAGCAGTACTTC
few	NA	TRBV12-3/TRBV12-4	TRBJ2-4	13	CASGRGAKNIQYF	TGTGCCAGTGGAAGGGGGGCCAAAAACATTCAGTACTTC
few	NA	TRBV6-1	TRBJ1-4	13	CASSVSTDEKLFF	TGTGCCAGCAGTGTTTCGACGGATGAAAAACTGTTTTTT
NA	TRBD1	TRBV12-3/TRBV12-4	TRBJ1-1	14	CASSTGGGRNEAFF	TGTGCCAGCAGTACAGGGGGCGGACGTAATGAAGCTTTCTTT
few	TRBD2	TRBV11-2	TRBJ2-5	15	CASSLTSGGRETQYF	TGTGCCAGCAGCTTGACTAGCGGGGGTAGGGAGACCCAGTACTTC
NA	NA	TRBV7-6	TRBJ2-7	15	CASSPVSSPGYEQYF	TGTGCCAGCAGCCCCGTTTCATCCCCTGGGTACGAGCAGTACTTC
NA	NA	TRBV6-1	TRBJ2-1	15	CASRVTESSYNEQFF	TGTGCCAGCAGGGTGACGGAGAGCTCCTACAATGAGCAGTTCTTC
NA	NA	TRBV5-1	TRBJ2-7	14	CANSGPLVSNEQYF	TGCGCCAACAGCGGTCCACTAGTCTCCAACGAGCAGTACTTC
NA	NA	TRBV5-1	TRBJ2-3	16	CASSLKLSTSTDTQYF	TGCGCCAGCAGCTTGAAACTCTCCACTAGCACAGATACGCAGTATTTT
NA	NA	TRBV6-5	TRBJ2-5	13	CASSSLLFETQYF	TGTGCCAGCAGTTCCCTACTCTTTGAGACCCAGTACTTC
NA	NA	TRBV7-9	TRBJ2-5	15	CASSPPRTFQETQYF	TGTGCCAGCAGCCCCCCACGGACTTTCCAAGAGACCCAGTACTTC
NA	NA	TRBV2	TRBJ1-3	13	CASSEEGGLRIYF	TGTGCCAGCAGTGAAGAAGGTGGCCTCCGGATATATTTT
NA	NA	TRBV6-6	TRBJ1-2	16	CASSYSLTVINYGYTF	TGTGCCAGCAGTTACTCGCTGACAGTTATCAACTATGGCTACACCTTC
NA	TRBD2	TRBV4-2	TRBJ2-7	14	CASSQDLAAYEQYF	TGTGCCAGCAGCCAAGATCTAGCGGCTTACGAGCAGTACTTC
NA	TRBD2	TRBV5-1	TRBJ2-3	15	CASSFTSGGTGTQYF	TGCGCCAGCAGCTTCACTAGCGGGGGAACAGGTACGCAGTATTTT
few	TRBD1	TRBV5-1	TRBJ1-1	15	CASSLRTGENTEAFF	TGCGCCAGCAGCTTGAGGACAGGGGAGAACACTGAAGCTTTCTTT
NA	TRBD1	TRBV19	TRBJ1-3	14	CASIQGQAENTIYF	TGTGCCAGTATTCAGGGACAGGCCGAAAACACCATATATTTT
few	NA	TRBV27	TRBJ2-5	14	CASRIGVKWETQYF	TGTGCCAGCAGGATCGGGGTAAAGTGGGAGACCCAGTACTTC
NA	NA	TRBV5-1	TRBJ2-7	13	CASRESPPYEQYF	TGCGCCAGCCGGGAGTCCCCACCCTACGAGCAGTACTTC
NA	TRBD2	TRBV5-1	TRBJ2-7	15	CASSLVVAGAYEQYF	TGCGCCAGCAGCTTGGTTGTAGCGGGAGCATACGAGCAGTACTTC
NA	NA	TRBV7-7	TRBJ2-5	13	CASSFSWQETQYF	TGTGCTAGCAGCTTTAGTTGGCAAGAGACCCAGTACTTC
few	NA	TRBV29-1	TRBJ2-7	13	CSYRQASSYEQYF	TGCAGCTACAGACAGGCCTCCTCCTACGAGCAGTACTTC
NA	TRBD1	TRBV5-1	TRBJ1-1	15	CASSTGTGIVTEAFF	TGCGCCAGCAGCACCGGGACAGGGATTGTCACTGAAGCTTTCTTT
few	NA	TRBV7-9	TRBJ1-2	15	CASSITNTGYGGYTF	TGTGCCAGCAGCATAACCAATACAGGGTACGGTGGCTACACCTTC
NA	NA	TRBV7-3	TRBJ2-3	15	CASSLMGRITDTQYF	TGTGCCAGCAGCTTAATGGGCAGGATCACAGATACGCAGTATTTT
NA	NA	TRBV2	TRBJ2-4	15	CASSPPGVPRDIQYF	TGTGCCAGCAGCCCCCCCGGGGTGCCACGCGACATTCAGTACTTC
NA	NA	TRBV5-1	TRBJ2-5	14	CASSGGTAKETQYF	TGCGCCAGCAGCGGCGGGACGGCTAAAGAGACCCAGTACTTC
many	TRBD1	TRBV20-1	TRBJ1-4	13	CSATQGTNEKLFF	TGCAGTGCTACACAGGGGACTAATGAAAAACTGTTTTTT
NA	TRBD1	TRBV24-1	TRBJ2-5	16	CATSPGGQGEGETQYF	TGTGCCACCAGTCCCGGCGGACAGGGTGAGGGTGAGACCCAGTACTTC
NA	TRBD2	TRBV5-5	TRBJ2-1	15	CASTAGGRFYNEQFF	TGTGCCAGCACCGCGGGGGGCCGATTCTACAATGAGCAGTTCTTC
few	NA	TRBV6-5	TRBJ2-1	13	CASSSFIDYEQFF	TGTGCCAGCAGTTCCTTTATAGACTATGAGCAGTTCTTC
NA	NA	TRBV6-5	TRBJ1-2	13	CASSLRAQEGYTF	TGTGCCAGCAGCCTCCGAGCCCAGGAGGGCTACACCTTC
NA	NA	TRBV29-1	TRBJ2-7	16	CSVGLGATASSYEQYF	TGCAGCGTTGGCCTGGGGGCGACGGCTAGCTCCTACGAGCAGTACTTC
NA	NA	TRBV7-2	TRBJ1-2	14	CASSLEIGAFGYTF	TGTGCCAGCAGCTTAGAGATTGGGGCGTTCGGCTACACCTTC
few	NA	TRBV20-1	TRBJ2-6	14	CSASTSSGANVLTF	TGCAGTGCTAGTACCAGCTCTGGGGCCAACGTCCTGACTTTC
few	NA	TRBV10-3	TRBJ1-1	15	CAISEPDVGGTEAFF	TGTGCCATCAGTGAGCCCGACGTTGGCGGGACTGAAGCTTTCTTT
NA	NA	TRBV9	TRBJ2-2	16	CASSPRPRVNTGELFF	TGTGCCAGCAGCCCCCGGCCCAGGGTGAACACCGGGGAGCTGTTTTTT
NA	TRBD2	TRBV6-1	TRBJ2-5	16	CASSEVGLAGEETQYF	TGTGCCAGCAGTGAAGTGGGGCTAGCGGGGGAAGAGACCCAGTACTTC
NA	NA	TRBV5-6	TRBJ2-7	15	CASSPRDLSVAEQYF	TGTGCCAGCAGCCCCCGGGACTTATCGGTTGCCGAGCAGTACTTC